The present TCR beta chain was sequenced within a study of OX40 agonist ivuxolimab in advanced cancers. On the study more broadly: Patients were given ivuxolimab, an antibody that agonizes OX40 (CD134). A mean age of approximately 58 years, range roughly 23 to 85, was recorded, and approximately 79% were male. Study-wide results and limits: People who partly responded at 0.1-3.0 mg/kg had some of the least clonal expansion seen.

This clone was counted a single time. Its target is not known. CDR3 length: 11 residues. With 4 bases removed from V and 10 bases from J, the gap between germline ends came to 10 bases. Germline V gives CDR1 MNHEY, CDR2 SVGAGI. Sequencing was performed with immunoSEQ multiplex PCR; in TCRdb, only in-frame clones are kept and a portion is missing. The repertoire consists of some 20,000 clones, with around 74% occurring once and the leading ten covering about a third. Baseline, cycle 4 day 1, and cycle 7 day 1 were the blood sampling points. This receptor was obtained from an adult with an advanced solid tumor such as melanoma, head and neck, liver or kidney cancer. V usage is TRBV6-5 and J usage is TRBJ1-1; no clear D. This material consisted of CD4+ or CD8+ T cells sorted from blood, taken in a trial of the OX40 agonist ivuxolimab. The CDR3 nucleotides read TGTGCCAGCAGTTGGAAGGGAGGAGCTTTCTTT. Residues: CASSWKGGAFF.